The source of this T cell receptor (beta chain) is a study of blood T cell repertoires in COVID-19. CDR1 is SGHDT, CDR2 YYEEEE, per germline. CDR3 size: 15 residues. V lost 1 base to trimming and J lost 3 bases, with 11 bases between them. Sequenced by immunoSEQ multiplex PCR; TCRdb stores in-frame clones only, minus some. The repertoire holds more than 300,000 clones, with approximately 91% as singletons. The chain is built from TRBV5-6 and TRBJ1-3; tentatively, D is TRBD1 (5 bases). The receptor's source is a woman aged 65 to 85 with COVID-19, enrolled during active disease. The sequenced sample was peripheral blood. CDR3 region: CASSLQGRVGNTIYF. The CDR3 coding sequence is TGTGCCAGCAGCTTGCAGGGCAGGGTTGGAAACACCATATATTTT.